This TCR beta chain comes out of a study of cytomegalovirus exposure and HLA in healthy donors (dated by TCRdb to about 2017). About the investigation overall: According to an earlier analysis of 587 of the donors, 150 million to 200 million T cells yielded roughly 110 million unique TCR beta sequences and 276 Gb of sequence data. An early release covering roughly 640 HLA-typed donors comprised roughly 300 gigabases of sequencing data and around 85 million unique TCR sequences. Of the roughly 420 genotyped donors, approximately 81% were placed in the genetic ancestry cluster associated with self-reported Caucasian donors. The study aimed to test whether cataloging public T cell receptors could reveal signatures of past pathogen exposure. Using immunosequencing, the study profiled T cell repertoires from fewer than 700 subjects and related those repertoires to cytomegalovirus serostatus. Besides the first cohort of about 730 subjects, a separate validation cohort made up of 90 to 150 different subjects was used. High-throughput TCR immunosequencing, statistical association of individual TCRs with disease status, and machine learning were combined to predict cytomegalovirus infection status. A later analysis re-examined previously published TCR beta repertoires from 500 to 700 donors and added high-resolution HLA genotyping to investigate patterns of TCR occurrence. The later analysis used no new phenotypic data to find candidate immune exposures, relying instead on TCR beta sequences and their occurrence across donors. To decide whether each TCR beta V gene segment behaved as functional or pseudogenic, an earlier analysis of some 540 of the donors relied on high-throughput TCR beta sequencing. Alongside the repertoire data, information on donor age, sex, ethnicity and CMV serostatus was compiled. A later genetic analysis took genome-wide SNP genotypes for about 65% of the 666 donors and used that subset as a discovery cohort. All discovery cohort repertoires had been generated on a single sequencing platform. HLA typing covered class I and class II loci at four-digit resolution. Typing coverage differed by locus: A, B, C, DRB1 and DQB1 were typed in about 620-640 donors, DQA1 in roughly 510, DPA1 in around 600, and DPB1 in roughly 470. About five DR-DQ haplotypes were treated as single units for association and clustering because of strong linkage in the cohort. Across 300 to 500 genotyped donors of the cohort, an average of approximately 240,000 unique TCR beta nucleotide sequences per donor were sequenced, and roughly 17% of those sequences were non-productive. Study-level results and caveats: V-gene and J-gene trimming of TCR beta chains was associated with a missense DCLRE1C variant in a later genetic analysis, and the association was replicated in an independent cohort. Three of the identified cytomegalovirus-associated TCR beta chains were confirmed in vitro to be specific for cytomegalovirus antigens. A later analysis found that HLA-associated TCR beta chains were more clonally expanded and had lower generation probabilities than equally common non-associated chains. The classifier was reported to diagnose cytomegalovirus status with high specificity and sensitivity in both the original cohort and the validation cohort. A cluster of highly shared sequence variants was judged likely to represent a technical artifact of the sequencing pipeline. According to the authors, the approach could potentially be generalized to other disease states and immunological phenotypes. Because counts were too low, about 15 rarely observed V segments, including chromosome 9 orphons, were left out of the earlier analysis of a few hundred of the donors. According to a later genetic analysis, donors in an Asian-associated ancestry cluster had fewer N-insertions in productive TCRs than the approximately 690-donor mean. HLA typing was unavailable for some donors at each locus, so association tests used only the typed subset. Because the 87-base-pair reads could not distinguish some IMGT-functional V segments, including TRBV6-2 and TRBV6-3, those segments were excluded. This cohort had only TCR beta chains sequenced, and the lack of alpha or paired-chain data limited which features could be detected. When HLA alleles, especially DR and DQ, strongly co-occurred, attributing TCR associations to individual alleles was difficult. At a false discovery rate of 0.05, a later analysis linked 16,951 TCR beta sequences to specific HLA alleles. In an earlier analysis of roughly 500 of the donors, most TCR beta V segments appeared in productive rearrangements about 87% or about 30% of the time, broadly matching IMGT annotations. According to a later analysis, most CMV-associated TCR beta chains appeared to be HLA-restricted, and the HLA associations seemed to be driven largely by CMV exposure. The only immune exposure information available for the cohort was CMV serostatus. Most TCR sequences were seen in very few donors, while some public TCRs were found in many individuals. Roughly uniform sequencing depth across donors was assumed in presence/absence analyses, although this assumption may not hold. A further reported finding was that TCR beta sequences accurately predicted the HLA-A and HLA-B alleles for most subjects in the first cohort. Correlated functional status among segregating V segments might reflect linkage disequilibrium, but an unknown experimental factor could not be ruled out. According to a later analysis, TCR association rates differed among HLA loci, with DRB1 alleles showing the most associated TCRs and HLA-C alleles showing the fewest. A later analysis reported that several top co-occurrence clusters appeared linked to parvovirus B19, influenza, CMV and Epstein-Barr virus. In the study, roughly 160 TCR beta chains were listed as associated with cytomegalovirus.

The protocol used for the library was the immunoSEQ multiplex PCR assay. For the multiplex PCR, a mixture combining 60 forward primers for TCR Vbeta segments and 13 reverse primers for TCR Jbeta segments was used. The CDR3 region of rearranged TCR beta genes was amplified from genomic DNA with a multiplex PCR assay. The Illumina HiSeq System was used to sequence the amplified TCR beta libraries as 87-base-pair reads. On the study's bioinformatics: A later analysis counted about 80 million unique TCR beta chains across the 500 to 850 repertoires, and 10 million to 11 million of these chains were shared by at least two donors. To remove PCR and sequencing errors, raw reads were error-corrected and collapsed into unique sequences using a nearest-neighbor algorithm that merged closely related sequences. To assign V, D and J gene segments, CDR3 sequences were aligned to IMGT reference sequences. For a sequence to be retained, a match of at least six nucleotides was required to both a V gene segment and a J gene segment. A rearrangement was called productive if the CDR3 had no stop codons and remained in frame with V and J, and every other rearrangement was called non-productive. Following IMGT convention, CDR3 was defined as the stretch from the second conserved V-encoded cysteine to the conserved J-encoded phenylalanine. The earlier analysis of about 620 of the donors excluded sequences that lacked an unambiguous match to a single V gene segment. In an earlier analysis of around 590 of the donors, a V segment was called functional when productive rearrangements were above 56.7%, and segregating when the standard deviation between donors exceeded 5%. A statistical classification framework was built to diagnose cytomegalovirus status from the catalog of TCR beta chain sequences. In a later analysis, V and J genes were assigned by comparing TCR nucleotide sequences against IMGT/GENE-DB human TR gene sequences. Using the TCRdist pipeline, a later analysis assigned CDR3 sequences along with most-parsimonious VDJ recombination scenarios. In a later analysis, each TCR beta chain was defined by its CDR3 amino acid sequence together with its V-gene family, and reads lacking a unique V-gene family were excluded. In a later analysis, 500 to 650 highly shared, low-generation-probability nucleotide sequences were removed to address suspected cross-contamination and a sequencing artifact. For each public chain, a later analysis derived a clonal expansion index from normalized ranks of inferred template counts within each repertoire. Generation probabilities in a later analysis came from a VDJ recombination model fitted to out-of-frame rearrangements, and those results were checked against IGoR. A later analysis scored TCR-TCR, TCR-HLA and TCR-CMV co-occurrence with hypergeometric tests, applying a repertoire-size bias correction to TCR pairs. In a later analysis, false discovery rates were estimated by permuting HLA or CMV assignments 20 times. A later analysis grouped co-occurring TCRs with DBSCAN, adding TCRdist sequence similarity when clustering within HLA-allele-positive subsets. Repertoires with fewer than 30,000 or more than 120,000 public chains, plus five repertoires with anomalous nucleotide sharing, were excluded from co-occurrence clustering. This immuneACCESS table, as held by TCRdb, lists in-frame sequences with V and J called but not all clones. Of the missing ones, under half trace to an unresolved V gene in checked studies; the others have no known cause. The DNA was the basis for D and trimming; V, J and clone size are from that table. Recorded for this sample are about 65,000 clones; 70% to 85% of them occurred a single time. Together, the top ten hold less than 3.5% of the sample.

The CDR3 spans 16 residues, from the cysteine through the phenylalanine. Of all the DNA, just the CDR3 is kept, 48 bases in frame from base 1. After removal of 3 bases from V and 8 bases from J, the junction retains 10 bases not matched to a gene. Based on the germline V gene, the CDR1 and CDR2 sequences are MGHRA and YSYEKL. In total, more than 500 healthy bone marrow donors made up the cohort. All cohort members were sampled while nominally healthy, although unrecorded immune exposures were likely present. The donor was CMV seropositive and belonged to the group of a few hundred seropositive cohort members. A peripheral blood sample was provided by each donor, and peripheral blood mononuclear cells were used for TCR beta sequencing. The Qiagen DNeasy Blood Extraction Kit was used to extract genomic DNA from the blood cell samples. There are a few counts of this clone. Which antigen it targets is not known. The sample holds no much larger clone one base away, and base qualities are not on file.

The sequence is built from TRBV4-1 and TRBJ2-1; 10 bases in between match TRBD2. This TCR was sampled from a girl aged 10-17 years in good health and CMV-seropositive. Sequenced material: PBMCs. The sequenced DNA is TGCGCCAGCAGCCATAGAGTAACTAGCGGGATTGATGAGCAGTTCTTC. This gives the protein CASSHRVTSGIDEQFF.